This TCR beta chain appears in the sequencing data of a study of response to subunit inactivated influenza vaccine. Study results and limitations: The authors offered the suggestion that each seasonal influenza vaccination recruits few new T cells.

TCRdb recomputed calls from the RT-PCR reads with MiXCR, one row per CDR3 protein. The sample shows hundreds of thousands of distinct CDR3 sequences, 14% of them seen only once. The CDR3 runs 13 residues. V lost 7 bases, J lost 6 bases, and 10 bases stayed unmatched. CDR1 and CDR2 (germline): DFQATT, SNEGSKA (reference sequence). Of note for this clonotype: Its specificity is unknown.

The V gene is TRBV20-1, the J gene TRBJ2-7, with 9 positions matching TRBD1. This TCR was sampled from a man aged 45-65 years who received an inactivated influenza vaccine. The material was PBMCs from blood, obtained 14 to 15 days before vaccination. CDR3 sequence (DNA): TGCAGTGGAGCAGGAGACAGGGGGACCGAGCAGTACTTC. It encodes CSGAGDRGTEQYF.